The next 6 T cell receptor beta chains were all read from a single sample in a study of cytotoxic CD8 clonotypes in ibrutinib-treated CLL. The assay was immunoSEQ multiplex PCR, and TCRdb's table has in-frame clones only and misses some. Of approximately 150,000 clones listed, approximately 75% are singletons. The sample was PBMCs, taken after 12 months of ibrutinib treatment. The receptors come from a human donor with chronic lymphocytic leukemia.

This clone was observed a single time. The CDR3 protein is CASSLGAAPTYEQYF. The CDR3 DNA follows: TGTGCCAGCAGCTTAGGGGCGGCCCCTACCTACGAGCAGTACTTC. The V gene is TRBV11-1, the J gene TRBJ2-7; no clear D gene. The CDR3 runs 15 residues. V shed 1 base and J shed 2 bases, with 12 bases lying between them. The V gene's germline CDR1 is SGHAT and CDR2 FQDESV (reference sequence).

The table lists this clone with a count of one. The CDR3 nucleotides read TGTGCCAGCAGTGAATGGGAGGGGTCTAGCACAGATACGCAGTATTTT. As protein: CASSEWEGSSTDTQYF. The chain is built from TRBV25-1 and TRBJ2-3; 7 bases match TRBD2. Germline assignment: CDR1 MGHDK and CDR2 SYGVNS. This CDR3 comprises 16 residues. With V trimmed by 1 base and J by 0 bases, 4 bases remained unmatched. The full variable domain, completed using reference TRBV25-1 and TRBJ2-3, is EADIYQTPRYLVIGTGKKITLECSQTMGHDKMYWYQQDPGMELHLIHYSYGVNSTEKGDLSSESTVSRIRTEHFPLTLESARPSHTSQYLCASSEWEGSSTDTQYFGPGTRLTVL.

The gene calls are TRBV11-2 and TRBJ1-3; the D gene is possibly TRBD1 (5 bases). Germline CDR1 and CDR2: SGHAT and FQNNGV. The length of the CDR3 is 15 residues. Trimming shortened V by 2 bases and J by 0 bases, and 8 bases separated the two germline ends. Here the CDR3 reads CASSLTGISGNTIYF. The CDR3 bases are TGTGCCAGCAGCTTAACAGGTATCTCTGGAAACACCATATATTTT.

This sequence joins TRBV7-3 and TRBJ2-1; 8 bases are shared with TRBD2. Trimming removed 3 bases from V and 6 bases from J; junction bases left unmatched: 1. CDR1 is SGHTA, CDR2 FQGTGA, per germline. The CDR3 has 13 amino acids. The CDR3 DNA follows: TGTGCCAGCAGCTTGGGGACTAGCAATGAGCAGTTCTTC. Protein sequence: CASSLGTSNEQFF. Full variable domain (outside the CDR3, taken from reference TRBV7-3 and TRBJ2-1): GAGVSQTPSNKVTEKGKYVELRCDPISGHTALYWYRQSLGQGPEFLIYFQGTGAADDSGLPNDRFFAVRPEGSVSTLKIQRTERGDSAVYLCASSLGTSNEQFFGPGTRLTVL.

V and J are TRBV19 and TRBJ2-3, with D tentatively TRBD1 (5 bases). Trimming took off 1 base at V and 2 bases at J, with 10 bases between the two ends. The germline V gene encodes CDR1 LNHDA and CDR2 SQIVND (reference sequence). The CDR3 has 15 residues. CDR3 sequence reads: CASSIAPGFTDTQYF. In nucleotides, the CDR3 is TGTGCCAGTAGTATAGCCCCAGGGTTCACAGATACGCAGTATTTT.

This clone was counted a single time. The chain carries TRBV10-3 and TRBJ1-2; D is possibly TRBD1 (5 bases). The CDR3 has 14 residues. Trimming removed 6 bases from V and 3 bases from J, with 14 bases in between. Germline CDR1 is ENHRY and CDR2 is SYGVKD. The CDR3 spells CAIRVVGTDYGYTF. The CDR3 coding sequence is TGTGCCATCAGGGTAGTAGGGACGGACTATGGCTACACCTTC.